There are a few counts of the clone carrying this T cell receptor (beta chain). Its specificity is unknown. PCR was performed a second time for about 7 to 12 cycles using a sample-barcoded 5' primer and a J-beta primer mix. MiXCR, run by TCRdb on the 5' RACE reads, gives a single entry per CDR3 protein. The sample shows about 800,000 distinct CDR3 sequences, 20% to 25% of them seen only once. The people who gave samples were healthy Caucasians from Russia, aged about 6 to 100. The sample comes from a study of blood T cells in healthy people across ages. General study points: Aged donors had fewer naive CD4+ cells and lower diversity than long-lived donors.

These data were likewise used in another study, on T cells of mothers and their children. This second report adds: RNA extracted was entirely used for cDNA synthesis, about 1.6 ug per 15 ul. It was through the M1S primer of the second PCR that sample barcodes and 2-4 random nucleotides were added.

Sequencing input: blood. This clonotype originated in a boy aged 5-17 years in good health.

CDR3 amino acids: CASSGLGQSQETQYF. CDR3 nucleotide sequence: TGCGCCAGCAGCGGCCTGGGACAGTCCCAAGAGACCCAGTACTTC. V is TRBV5-1 and J is TRBJ2-5; TRBD1 aligns across 7 bases. In germline, CDR1 is SGHRS, CDR2 YFSETQ. Unmatched junction bases numbered 7, after V lost 4 bases and J lost 1 base. The CDR3 contains 15 residues.